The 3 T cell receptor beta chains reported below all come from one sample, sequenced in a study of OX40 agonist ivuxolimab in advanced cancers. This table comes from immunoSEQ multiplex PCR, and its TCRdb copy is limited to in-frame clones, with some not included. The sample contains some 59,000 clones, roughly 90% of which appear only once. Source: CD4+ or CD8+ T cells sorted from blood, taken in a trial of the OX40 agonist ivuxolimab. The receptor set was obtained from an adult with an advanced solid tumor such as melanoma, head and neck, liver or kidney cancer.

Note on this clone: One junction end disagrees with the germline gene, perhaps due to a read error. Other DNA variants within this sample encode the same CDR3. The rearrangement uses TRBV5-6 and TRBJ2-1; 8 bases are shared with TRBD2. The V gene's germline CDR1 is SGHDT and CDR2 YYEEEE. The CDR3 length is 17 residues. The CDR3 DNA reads TGTGCCAGCAGCTCATCCCTCATAGCGGGAATATACAACGAGCAGTTCTTC. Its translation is CASSSSLIAGIYNEQFF.

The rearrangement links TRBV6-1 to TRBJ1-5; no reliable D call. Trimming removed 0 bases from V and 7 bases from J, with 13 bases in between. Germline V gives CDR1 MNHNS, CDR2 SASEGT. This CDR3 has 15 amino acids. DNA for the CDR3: TGTGCCAGCAGTGAAGCGCTTGGGTTGGGGCAGCCCCAGCATTTT. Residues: CASSEALGLGQPQHF.

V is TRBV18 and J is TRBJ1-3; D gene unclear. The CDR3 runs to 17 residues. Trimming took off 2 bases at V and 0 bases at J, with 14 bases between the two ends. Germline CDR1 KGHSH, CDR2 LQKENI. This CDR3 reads CASSPSYAQNSGNTIYF. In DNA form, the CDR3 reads TGTGCCAGCTCACCATCATACGCACAGAACTCTGGAAACACCATATATTTT. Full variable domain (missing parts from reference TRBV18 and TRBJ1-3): NAGVMQNPRHLVRRRGQEARLRCSPMKGHSHVYWYRQLPEEGLKFMVYLQKENIIDESGMPKERFSAEFPKEGPSILRIQQVVRGDSAAYFCASSPSYAQNSGNTIYFGEGSWLTVV.